Below are 17 T cell receptor beta chains sequenced from a single sample in a study of naive and memory T cell subsets. Both TRBC1 and TRBC2 were covered by a beta constant-region primer of two equimolar oligonucleotides. TCRdb used MiXCR to reprocess the UMI-ligation and nested PCR reads, holding one entry per CDR3 protein. The table records roughly 21,000 distinct CDR3 sequences, 9.5% to 12% of them present only once. The source material was central memory CD8+ T cells from blood. The receptors come from a human donor in good health.

CDR3 loop: CASKERDEQYF. The CDR3, as DNA: TGTGCCAGCAAGGAGCGGGACGAGCAGTACTTC. The gene calls are TRBV6-2 or TRBV6-3 and TRBJ2-7; perhaps TRBD2 as D (6 bases). The CDR3 runs to 11 residues. Per germline, CDR1 MNHEY and CDR2 SVGEGT. V lost 7 bases and J 5 bases, leaving 9 bases between the germline ends.

This chain connects TRBV28 to TRBJ2-2, with D possibly matching TRBD1 (6 bases). Germline V gene sequence: CDR1 MDHEN, CDR2 SYDVKM. This CDR3 is 14 amino acids long. With 7 bases removed from V and 7 bases from J, the gap between germline ends came to 16 bases. CDR3 sequence: CASTRNRANGELFF. The CDR3 nucleotides are TGTGCCAGCACCAGGAACAGGGCGAACGGGGAGCTGTTTTTT.

The CDR3 coding sequence is TGCAGCGTAGAACTAGCGGGACCCTACAATGAGCAGTTCTTC. This codes for CSVELAGPYNEQFF. This chain joins TRBV29-1 and TRBJ2-1; 10 bases are shared with TRBD2. V trimming: 6 bases; J trimming: 2 bases; junction bases outside the gene matches: 4. Germline CDR1 reads SQVTM; CDR2 reads ANQGSEA. This CDR3 has 14 residues.

The table lists this clonotype with many counts. The chain couples TRBV20-1 to TRBJ1-5; 10 nucleotides agree with TRBD1. This CDR3 has 17 residues. Germline V gene data show CDR1 as DFQATT and CDR2 as SNEGSKA (reference sequence). V was clipped by 6 bases and J by 0 bases; unmatched bases: 11. The CDR3 here is CSAGVGQGFYSNQPQHF. CDR3 bases: TGCAGTGCAGGGGTGGGACAGGGGTTTTATAGCAATCAGCCCCAGCATTTT.

This clonotype was seen repeatedly, ten times or more. The rearrangement uses TRBV4-1 and TRBJ1-5; D remains ambiguous. Germline V gene lookup returns CDR1 MGHRA and CDR2 YSYEKL. V lost 1 base, J lost 1 base, and 2 bases lay in between. This CDR3 is 13 amino acids long. Here the CDR3 reads CASSQASNQPQHF. CDR3 coding DNA: TGCGCCAGCAGCCAAGCCAGCAATCAGCCCCAGCATTTT.

V is TRBV29-1 and J is TRBJ2-1, with 7 bases aligning to TRBD2. Germline loops: CDR1 SQVTM, CDR2 ANQGSEA. This CDR3 is 11 amino acids long. CDR3 coding DNA: TGCTCCACGCGGGAGTACAATGAGCAGTTCTTC. Its protein product is CSTREYNEQFF.

The genes are TRBV13 and TRBJ2-7; no reliable D call. The CDR3 spans 15 residues. Germline assignment: CDR1 PRHDT and CDR2 FYEKMQ (reference sequence). V lost 0 bases and J lost 5, with 14 bases in between. The CDR3 here is CASSLGDPNANEQYF. In DNA form, the CDR3 reads TGTGCCAGCAGCTTAGGAGACCCCAATGCCAACGAGCAGTACTTC.

Many counts were recorded for this clonotype. This chain joins TRBV7-8 and TRBJ1-5; the match to TRBD1 covers 9 bases. With 2 bases clipped from V and 1 base from J, the junction kept 3 bases outside the gene matches. The CDR3 length is 16 residues. Germline values: CDR1 SGHVS, CDR2 FQNEAQ. CDR3 nucleotides: TGTGCCAGCAGCTTATCCGGACAGGGGAGCAATCAGCCCCAGCATTTT. The encoded protein is CASSLSGQGSNQPQHF.

This clonotype was seen repeatedly, ten times or more. This chain connects TRBV13 to TRBJ2-1; 7 bases are shared with TRBD1. CDR1 is PRHDT, CDR2 FYEKMQ, per germline (reference sequence). The CDR3 is made up of 14 amino acids. V gave up 1 base and J gave up 4 bases; unmatched junction bases: 1. In DNA, the CDR3 is TGTGCCAGCAGCTTAGAGGACAGGTACAATGAGCAGTTCTTC. Amino acid sequence: CASSLEDRYNEQFF.

This clonotype has just a few counts. This sequence joins TRBV30 and TRBJ2-1; 9 nucleotides agree with TRBD2. Germline V gene sequence: CDR1 GTSNPN, CDR2 SVGIG (reference sequence). The CDR3 length is 15 residues. J gave up 8 bases and V 0 bases, and 8 bases lay outside the gene matches. The CDR3 sequence: CAWSVQGGRGHEQFF. The CDR3, as DNA: TGTGCCTGGAGTGTACAAGGCGGGAGGGGCCATGAGCAGTTCTTC.

This clonotype was seen ten or more times. The chain has TRBV4-1 and TRBJ2-1; 7 bases align to TRBD2. The CDR3 has 19 amino acids. The germline V gene has CDR1 MGHRA and CDR2 YSYEKL. V shed 0 bases and J 0 bases; nucleotides not matched to a gene: 11. CDR3 sequence reads: CASSQDRRGGGSSYNEQFF. DNA for the CDR3: TGCGCCAGCAGCCAAGATCGACGGGGCGGGGGAAGCTCCTACAATGAGCAGTTCTTC.

This clonotype was recorded at least ten times. The rearrangement uses TRBV9 and TRBJ2-5; 9 bases are shared with TRBD1. Germline values: CDR1 SGDLS, CDR2 YYNGEE. The CDR3 extends over 15 amino acids. V was clipped by 4 bases and J by 5 bases; unmatched bases: 9. CDR3 region: CASSTAGTGLETQYF. CDR3 bases: TGTGCCAGCAGCACCGCCGGGACAGGGTTGGAGACCCAGTACTTC.

The chain employs TRBV12-3 or TRBV12-4 and TRBJ1-2; the D is unclear. The CDR3 sequence is 13 residues long. Trimming cost V 3 bases and J 5 bases, with 10 bases left between them. For the CDR3, the DNA is TGTGCCAGCAGTTTGAGGGCAGAGTATGGCTACACCTTC. Translated: CASSLRAEYGYTF.

This clonotype was recorded many times. The V call is TRBV14, the J call TRBJ1-2; D remains ambiguous. The ends were cut back, 1 base at V and 7 bases at J, with 10 bases in the middle. Germline CDR1 SGHDN, CDR2 FVKESK. The CDR3 sequence is 13 residues long. Here the CDR3 reads CASSQGRASGYTF. CDR3 DNA: TGTGCCAGCAGCCAAGGTCGTGCCTCTGGCTACACCTTC.

This clonotype has a count of ten or more. It may be a read error: a sequence one base away is much more abundant. The chain couples TRBV6-2 or TRBV6-3 to TRBJ1-1; unclear D gene. CDR3 length equals 13 residues. Germline CDR1 is MNHEY and CDR2 is SVGEGT. Trimming cost V 2 bases and J 7 bases, with 11 bases left between them. The CDR3: CASSYARVLEAFF. In nucleotides, the CDR3 is TGTGCCAGCAGTTACGCTCGAGTCCTTGAAGCTTTCTTT.

V and J are TRBV19 and TRBJ1-1; 9 positions agree with TRBD1. Germline CDR1 is LNHDA and CDR2 is SQIVND (reference sequence). Germline trimming cut 11 bases from V and 4 bases from J; bases unmatched to any gene: 26. This CDR3 region has 19 residues. The CDR3 DNA reads TGTGCCCGACGGGGAGCTAGGGGACAGGGCACGAGGGAGTGCACTGAAGCTTTCTTT. This sequence encodes CARRGARGQGTRECTEAFF.

In this sample, this clonotype turned up many times. The rearrangement links TRBV27 to TRBJ2-1, with D possibly TRBD2 on 6 matching bases. V lost 5 bases and J 4 bases, leaving 12 bases between the germline ends. Germline V lookup: CDR1 MNHEY, CDR2 SMNVEV (reference sequence). CDR3 length equals 14 residues. CDR3 residues: CASSRIADYNEQFF. CDR3 coding DNA: TGTGCCAGCAGTCGAATAGCGGATTACAATGAGCAGTTCTTC.